One sample yielded the 23 T cell receptor beta chains listed below, sequenced in a study of cytomegalovirus exposure and HLA in healthy donors. PCR employed 60 Vbeta and 13 Jbeta primers. The protocol was immunoSEQ multiplex PCR, while the TCRdb copy is restricted to in-frame clones and leaves out a portion. Among under 200,000 clones listed, over 75% were seen once. Sequenced: PBMCs. The receptors were gathered from a woman aged 45-60 years in good health and CMV-seronegative.

The chain couples TRBV28 to TRBJ2-7; the D gene is possibly TRBD1 (5 bases). V was cut by 5 bases and J by 2 bases, with 10 bases left in between. CDR1 is MDHEN and CDR2 is SYDVKM in the germline V gene. This CDR3 has 13 residues. The CDR3 DNA reads TGTGCCAGCAGTCTGACAGTTCCCTACGAGCAGTACTTC. It yields the protein CASSLTVPYEQYF.

The V and J genes are TRBV15 and TRBJ1-3; weak D call: TRBD1 (5 bases). The CDR3 spans 15 residues. Germline values: CDR1 LNHNV, CDR2 YYDKDF (reference sequence). V lost 0 bases to trimming and J lost 1 base, with 7 bases between them. This chain's CDR3 is CATSRDAGSGNTIYF. The CDR3 region has the DNA TGTGCCACCAGCAGAGATGCAGGGTCTGGAAACACCATATATTTT.

V gene TRBV11-3 combines with J gene TRBJ2-7; TRBD1 matches 7 bases. This CDR3 is 13 amino acids long. With V trimmed by 8 bases and J by 5 bases, 9 bases remained unmatched. Per the germline V gene, CDR1 is SGHNT and CDR2 is YENEEA. CDR3 sequence reads: CASGRQGGDEQYF. The CDR3 bases are TGTGCCAGCGGGCGACAGGGTGGGGACGAGCAGTACTTC.

J is TRBJ2-7 and V is TRBV18; 10 bases map to TRBD1. Germline-derived CDR1 and CDR2 are KGHSH and LQKENI. This CDR3 spans 14 amino acids. Losses at the gene ends were 6 bases for V and 7 bases for J; bases not matched to a gene: 9. This CDR3 reads CASSEGQGTREQYF. Written as DNA, the CDR3 is TGTGCCAGCTCGGAGGGACAGGGGACTCGGGAGCAGTACTTC.

With regard to this clone: One end of the junction is discordant with germline, which a read error may explain. V gene TRBV7-9 combines with J gene TRBJ1-3; 9 bases fit TRBD1. CDR1 is SEHNR, CDR2 FQNEAQ, per germline (reference sequence). The CDR3 length is 15 residues. The DNA of the CDR3 is TGTTCCAGCAGCCAGTGGGACAGGGCAGGAAACACCATATATTTT. It is translated as CSSSQWDRAGNTIYF.

The chain carries TRBV18 and TRBJ2-2; D might be TRBD1 (6 bases). There are 13 residues in the CDR3. V was clipped by 5 bases and J by 7 bases, with 11 bases between them. Germline CDR1 KGHSH, CDR2 LQKENI. The CDR3 spells CASSSGASGELFF. In DNA form, the CDR3 reads TGTGCCAGCTCATCAGGGGCTAGCGGGGAGCTGTTTTTT.

CDR3 DNA: TGTGCCAGCTCCCCCCCGGGACAGTCCTCCTACGAGCAGTACTTC. The encoded protein is CASSPPGQSSYEQYF. V is TRBV28 and J is TRBJ2-7; 7 bases agree with TRBD1. J lost 0 bases, V lost 8 bases, and 10 bases had no gene match. Germline CDR1 MDHEN, CDR2 SYDVKM. This CDR3 comprises 15 residues.

The V and J genes are TRBV15 and TRBJ2-7, with a weak D call TRBD1 (5 bases). V lost 3 bases, J lost 4 bases, and 10 bases lay in between. CDR3 length equals 13 residues. The germline CDR1 and CDR2 sequences are LNHNV and YYDKDF (reference sequence). The CDR3 spells CATSRDKGYEQYF. The CDR3 bases are TGTGCCACCAGCAGGGACAAAGGGTACGAGCAGTACTTC.

This clone was found once. The rearrangement joins TRBV7-3 to TRBJ2-1, with D perhaps TRBD2 (6 bases). V lost 1 base to trimming and J lost 6 bases, with 13 bases between them. Germline assignment: CDR1 SGHTA and CDR2 FQGTGA. The CDR3 is made up of 15 amino acids. CDR3: CASSLIGGMLNEQFF. As DNA, the CDR3 is TGTGCCAGCAGCTTAATCGGCGGGATGCTCAATGAGCAGTTCTTC.

This chain uses TRBV4-3 with TRBJ2-7; possible D gene TRBD2, 6 bases. The CDR3 runs 14 residues. The germline CDR1 and CDR2 sequences are LGHNA and YSLEER. Trimming removed 2 bases at V and 3 bases at J, with 11 bases between. The CDR3: CASSQTPGDYEQYF. DNA for the CDR3: TGCGCCAGCAGCCAAACGCCGGGAGACTACGAGCAGTACTTC.

This rearrangement joins TRBV4-1 to TRBJ2-6; the D gene is possibly TRBD2 (6 bases). CDR1 and CDR2 (germline): MGHRA, YSYEKL. The germline V and J ends were trimmed by 4 bases and 3 bases, with 10 bases remaining between them. The CDR3 has 15 residues. The chain's CDR3 is CASSPGGLGANVLTF. Written as DNA, the CDR3 is TGCGCCAGCAGCCCAGGAGGGCTTGGGGCCAACGTCCTGACTTTC.

The chain joins TRBV28 to TRBJ1-1; no clear D. This CDR3 comprises 12 residues. The germline gives CDR1 MDHEN, CDR2 SYDVKM. The ends were cut back, 5 bases at V and 10 bases at J, with 14 bases in the middle. CDR3 bases: TGTGCCAGCAGTCCGCTCTCCGGTCGAGCTTTCTTT. This encodes CASSPLSGRAFF.

The chain couples TRBV2 to TRBJ1-1; no firm D call. V lost 3 bases, J lost 3 bases, and 11 bases lay in between. The germline V gene has CDR1 SNHLY and CDR2 FYNNEI. The CDR3 loop spans 14 amino acids. The CDR3 sequence: CASSERRGDTEAFF. CDR3 DNA: TGTGCCAGCAGTGAGAGGCGCGGGGACACTGAAGCTTTCTTT.

J is TRBJ2-1 and V is TRBV28; 8 bases match TRBD2. The CDR3 runs 16 residues. The germline V gene has CDR1 MDHEN and CDR2 SYDVKM. V lost 7 bases to trimming and J lost 6 bases; unmatched junction nucleotides: 14. The chain's CDR3 is CASNSGRTSTVNEQFF. Here the CDR3 DNA reads TGTGCCAGCAATTCGGGGAGGACTAGCACTGTCAATGAGCAGTTCTTC.

V usage is TRBV5-4 and J usage is TRBJ2-5; a possible D gene is TRBD1 (6 bases). The J call may be wrong; the DNA end is better matched by TRBJ2-7. The CDR3 runs to 16 residues. Germline V CDR1 and CDR2: SGHNT, YYREEE (reference sequence). CDR3: CASSPSSGRGSYEQYF. Written as DNA, the CDR3 is TGTGCCAGCAGCCCTTCGTCTGGCAGGGGATCCTACGAGCAGTACTTC.

The J gene is TRBJ2-5, the V gene TRBV13; D is ambiguous. TRBJ2-7 explains the end of the DNA better; the J call may be wrong. The CDR3 is 14 amino acids. Looked up from germline, CDR1 is PRHDT and CDR2 is FYEKMQ (reference sequence). This CDR3 is CASSAIVTTYEQYF. The CDR3 nucleotides are TGTGCCAGCAGCGCCATAGTAACTACCTACGAGCAGTACTTC.

The chain uses TRBV7-3 and TRBJ2-3; 7 nucleotides align to TRBD1. Germline V lookup: CDR1 SGHTA, CDR2 FQGTGA. The CDR3 totals 15 residues. The junction had 4 bases not matched to a gene; V was cut back by 1 base and J by 3 bases. CDR3 sequence reads: CASSLISGGTDTQYF. CDR3 nucleotide sequence: TGTGCCAGCAGCTTAATATCAGGGGGAACAGATACGCAGTATTTT.

This chain connects TRBV7-7 to TRBJ2-2, with 12 bases matching TRBD2. The CDR3 has 13 residues. The germline V gene has CDR1 SSHAT and CDR2 FNYEAQ (reference sequence). The CDR3 DNA is TGTGCTAGTACTAGCGGGGGGACCGGGGAGCTGTTTTTT. As protein: CASTSGGTGELFF.

The gene calls are TRBV6-5 and TRBJ2-7, with TRBD1 matching 9 bases. The V and J ends lost 6 bases and 8 bases, in that order; junction bases with no gene match: 14. The CDR3 totals 15 residues. Germline loops: CDR1 MNHEY, CDR2 SVGAGI. CDR3 bases: TGTGCCAGCAGCCGACAGGGGGGCTATTCCCTGAAGCAGTACTTC. This translates into CASSRQGGYSLKQYF.

This chain connects TRBV5-6 to TRBJ2-3; 9 bases are a match to TRBD1. The germline V gene has CDR1 SGHDT and CDR2 YYEEEE. CDR3 length: 16 residues. With 3 bases clipped from V and 1 base from J, the junction kept 6 bases outside the gene matches. In DNA, the CDR3 is TGTGCCAGCAGCTCAAGGACAGGGGTTGGCACAGATACGCAGTATTTT. Protein product: CASSSRTGVGTDTQYF.

CDR3 sequence (DNA): TGCAGTGGAAGTTGGGAGGAAAAACTGTTTTTT. It translates to CSGSWEEKLFF. J is TRBJ1-4 and V is TRBV20-1; D gene unclear. The V gene lost 7 bases and the J gene lost 8 bases, with 11 bases spanning the gap. This CDR3 contains 11 residues. Looked up from germline, CDR1 is DFQATT and CDR2 is SNEGSKA (reference sequence).

The chain is built from TRBV14 and TRBJ1-1, with TRBD1 matching 11 bases. Germline V gives CDR1 SGHDN, CDR2 FVKESK. The CDR3 is 14 residues long. V dropped 0 bases and J dropped 10; count of bases not matched to a gene: 4. CDR3 loop: CASSQDWDRGVAFF. The CDR3 bases are TGTGCCAGCAGCCAAGATTGGGACAGGGGGGTAGCTTTCTTT.

The V gene is TRBV2, the J gene TRBJ2-7; no clear D gene. The CDR3 length is 12 residues. V was pared by 8 bases and J by 5 bases, with 13 bases between. The germline CDR1 and CDR2 sequences are SNHLY and FYNNEI. This CDR3 is CASCAISDEQYF. CDR3 in DNA: TGTGCCAGCTGCGCCATATCGGACGAGCAGTACTTC.